This T cell receptor beta chain was captured in a study of blood T cell repertoires in COVID-19. Whole-study context: The analysed material was cDNA or gDNA that came from T cells, B-cell-depleted T cells, or PBMCs.

Source study methods: Counts of nucleated cells, estimated from reference gene primer amplification, were obtained. Assay used: immunoSEQ multiplex PCR; TCRdb lists only in-frame clones, some missing. Clone size and V and J calls were adopted from that table, with D and trimming inferred from the DNA. The profile shows some 170,000 clones, more than 75% of them singletons. The participants were between about 18 and 90 years old and came from 20 to 30 US areas. Looked up from germline, CDR1 is SGHTA and CDR2 is FQGNSA. CDR3 length: 13 residues. V gave up 7 bases and J gave up 3 bases, with 12 bases separating them.

Sequencing was carried out using PBMCs or T cells enriched from blood (not recorded which). The chain is built from TRBV7-2 and TRBJ1-1; no reliable D call. This clonotype originated in a man between 35 and 55 years old who had recovered from COVID-19. The CDR3 spells CASTPRHYTEAFF. Here the CDR3 DNA reads TGTGCCAGCACGCCCCGACACTACACTGAAGCTTTCTTT.